Below are 26 T cell receptor beta chains sequenced from a single sample in a study of T cell responses to AZD1222 COVID-19 vaccine. The protocol was immunoSEQ multiplex PCR, while the TCRdb copy is restricted to in-frame clones and leaves out a portion. The repertoire consists of approximately 200,000 clones, with roughly 94% occurring once and the leading ten covering approximately 1.5%. The material sequenced was peripheral blood, taken 28 days after the second dose of the MenACWY control vaccine. The origin of the receptors is an adult who received the MenACWY meningococcal vaccine as a control.

The V and J genes are TRBV3-1 (or the pseudogene TRBV3-2) and TRBJ2-5; D unresolved. The germline CDR1 and CDR2 sequences are LGHDT and YNNKEL (reference sequence). The V and J ends lost 1 base and 4 bases respectively, with 4 bases between them. This CDR3 has 12 amino acids. The CDR3 protein is CASSQVRETQYF. The DNA of the CDR3 is TGTGCCAGCAGCCAAGTAAGAGAGACCCAGTACTTC.

This clone came up once. The J gene is TRBJ2-7, the V gene TRBV27; 9 bases align to TRBD1. Germline lookup yields CDR1 MNHEY and CDR2 SMNVEV (reference sequence). The junction had 11 bases not matched to a gene; V was cut back by 5 bases and J by 6 bases. CDR3 length equals 15 residues. The CDR3 protein is CASSTPGQGSREQYF. CDR3 DNA: TGTGCCAGCAGTACTCCGGGACAGGGTTCTCGCGAGCAGTACTTC.

The chain has TRBV15 and TRBJ1-2; no firm D call. The CDR3 has 14 residues. With 0 bases removed from V and 2 bases from J, the gap between germline ends came to 7 bases. Germline lookup yields CDR1 LNHNV and CDR2 YYDKDF (reference sequence). The CDR3 region is CATSRDIGNYGYTF. The CDR3 nucleotides read TGTGCCACCAGCAGAGATATAGGGAACTATGGCTACACCTTC.

The chain recombines TRBV6-5 with TRBJ2-3; 9 bases fit TRBD2. Per germline, CDR1 MNHEY and CDR2 SVGAGI. This CDR3 has 15 amino acids. J lost 1 base, V lost 7 bases, and 6 bases had no gene match. CDR3 bases: TGTGCCAGCAATCCATTAGCGGGGGGCACAGATACGCAGTATTTT. Amino acid sequence: CASNPLAGGTDTQYF.

This rearrangement joins TRBV7-8 to TRBJ2-5; D is perhaps TRBD1 or TRBD2 (5 bases each). With 5 bases removed from V and 3 bases from J, the gap between germline ends came to 13 bases. Germline lookup yields CDR1 SGHVS and CDR2 FQNEAQ. The CDR3 is 14 residues long. The CDR3 DNA sequence: TGTGCCAGCAGCCCCGGGACCTCGAAAGAGACCCAGTACTTC. Its translation: CASSPGTSKETQYF.

The chain joins TRBV7-3 to TRBJ2-5; TRBD1 aligns across 7 bases. Germline V CDR1 and CDR2: SGHTA, FQGTGA. CDR3 length equals 13 residues. Trimming removed 5 bases from V and 5 bases from J; junction bases left unmatched: 5. The CDR3 is CASSPGGRETQYF. The CDR3 DNA reads as TGTGCCAGCAGCCCAGGGGGACGGGAGACCCAGTACTTC.

The rearrangement uses TRBV11-3 and TRBJ2-3; 10 bases line up with TRBD2. Germline CDR1 reads SGHNT; CDR2 reads YENEEA. CDR3 length equals 16 residues. J lost 6 bases, V lost 1 base, and 7 bases had no gene match. Here the CDR3 reads CASSLGAGGPGDTQYF. The CDR3 DNA reads as TGTGCCAGCAGCTTAGGAGCGGGAGGGCCAGGGGATACGCAGTATTTT.

This rearrangement joins TRBV20-1 to TRBJ1-1; D unresolved. Germline V gene data show CDR1 as DFQATT and CDR2 as SNEGSKA (reference sequence). Trimming pared 3 bases from V and 8 bases from J, leaving 10 bases between. The CDR3 contains 11 residues. The chain's CDR3 is CSASWNGEAFF. In DNA, the CDR3 is TGCAGTGCTAGTTGGAATGGGGAAGCTTTCTTT.

J is TRBJ2-1 and V is TRBV29-1, with a tentative D call TRBD2 (6 bases). The CDR3 has 12 residues. Trimming removed 3 bases from V and 9 bases from J, with 12 bases in between. Germline lookup yields CDR1 SQVTM and CDR2 ANQGSEA. This chain's CDR3 is CSVEPDYGEQFF. CDR3 nucleotides: TGCAGCGTTGAGCCGGACTACGGTGAGCAGTTCTTC.

The V and J genes are TRBV9 and TRBJ2-1, with 8 bases aligning to TRBD2. From germline, CDR1 is SGDLS and CDR2 YYNGEE. The CDR3 runs 15 residues. V trimming: 4 bases; J trimming: 4 bases; junction bases outside the gene matches: 7. In DNA form, the CDR3 reads TGTGCCAGCAGCCCCCGAGTAGCGGGGTACAATGAGCAGTTCTTC. It is translated as CASSPRVAGYNEQFF. The complete variable domain, with remaining parts taken from reference TRBV9 and TRBJ2-1, reads DSGVTQTPKHLITATGQRVTLRCSPRSGDLSVYWYQQSLDQGLQFLIQYYNGEERAKGNILERFSAQQFPDLHSELNLSSLELGDSALYFCASSPRVAGYNEQFFGPGTRLTVL.

The chain links TRBV7-2 to TRBJ1-3; D not resolved. Germline V gene data show CDR1 as SGHTA and CDR2 as FQGNSA. This CDR3 comprises 15 residues. Trimming shortened V by 5 bases and J by 0 bases, and 11 bases separated the two germline ends. CDR3: CASSKQALSGNTIYF. DNA of the CDR3: TGTGCCAGCAGCAAACAAGCCCTCTCTGGAAACACCATATATTTT.

The chain combines TRBV12-3 or TRBV12-4 with TRBJ1-1; D gene ambiguous. Trimming stripped 10 bases from V and 1 base from J, with 13 bases between. This CDR3 is built from 13 residues. CDR3 sequence (DNA): TGTGCCACCCTGCCGACGCCGAACACTGAAGCTTTCTTT. As protein: CATLPTPNTEAFF.

This rearrangement joins TRBV28 to TRBJ2-7, with TRBD1 identical over 10 bases. This CDR3 has 13 residues. The V gene's germline CDR1 is MDHEN and CDR2 SYDVKM. With 6 bases clipped from V and 3 bases from J, the junction kept 2 bases outside the gene matches. DNA of the CDR3: TGTGCCAGCAGGACAGGGGGCCGCTACGAGCAGTACTTC. Its translation: CASRTGGRYEQYF. Full variable domain (outside the CDR3, taken from reference TRBV28 and TRBJ2-7): DVKVTQSSRYLVKRTGEKVFLECVQDMDHENMFWYRQDPGLGLRLIYFSYDVKMKEKGDIPEGYSVSREKKERFSLILESASTNQTSMYLCASRTGGRYEQYFGPGTRLTVT.

This clone was counted a single time. The J gene is TRBJ2-4, the V gene TRBV9; 11 positions match TRBD1. With 4 bases clipped from V and 6 bases from J, the junction kept 3 bases outside the gene matches. CDR3 length equals 14 residues. Germline V lookup: CDR1 SGDLS, CDR2 YYNGEE. CDR3 nucleotide sequence: TGTGCCAGCAGCCCAGGGACAGGGGGAAACATTCAGTACTTC. Its protein product is CASSPGTGGNIQYF.

The chain combines TRBV6-5 with TRBJ2-1; D assignment may be TRBD1 or TRBD2 (5 bases each). V was clipped by 2 bases and J by 7 bases, with 12 bases between them. The germline V gene encodes CDR1 MNHEY and CDR2 SVGAGI. CDR3 length: 14 amino acids. CDR3: CASSYRGAPNEQFF. CDR3 nucleotides: TGTGCCAGCAGTTACAGAGGGGCTCCTAATGAGCAGTTCTTC.

This chain links TRBV18 with TRBJ2-7; 8 bases agree with TRBD2. With 3 bases clipped from V and 3 bases from J, the junction kept 4 bases outside the gene matches. The CDR3 extends over 14 amino acids. The germline V gene encodes CDR1 KGHSH and CDR2 LQKENI. Here the CDR3 DNA reads TGTGCCAGCTCACCTCCGGGACTAGACTACGAGCAGTACTTC. Its translation: CASSPPGLDYEQYF.

The chain recombines TRBV23-1 with TRBJ2-3, with 7 bases that match TRBD1. TRBV23-1 is noted as an ORF with a role that remains uncertain. There are 16 residues in the CDR3. With V trimmed by 4 bases and J by 3 bases, 10 bases remained unmatched. The CDR3 is CASSLLRTGTTDTQYF. The CDR3 nucleotides read TGCGCCAGCAGTCTTCTCCGGACAGGAACAACAGATACGCAGTATTTT.

The chain employs TRBV7-9 and TRBJ1-1, with D uncertain. V was cut by 5 bases and J by 4 bases, with 11 bases left in between. CDR3 size: 13 residues. Germline CDR1 and CDR2: SEHNR and FQNEAQ (reference sequence). CDR3: CASSPPPGTEAFF. In nucleotides, the CDR3 is TGTGCCAGCAGCCCCCCTCCGGGCACTGAAGCTTTCTTT. Full variable domain (remainder filled in from reference TRBV7-9 and TRBJ1-1): DTGVSQNPRHKITKRGQNVTFRCDPISEHNRLYWYRQTLGQGPEFLTYFQNEAQLEKSRLLSDRFSAERPKGSFSTLEIQRTEQGDSAMYLCASSPPPGTEAFFGQGTRLTVV.

The genes are TRBV5-4 and TRBJ2-3, with 11 bases that match TRBD2. Germline lookup yields CDR1 SGHNT and CDR2 YYREEE (reference sequence). This CDR3 is built from 15 residues. Trimming removed 6 bases from V and 7 bases from J; junction bases left unmatched: 10. The CDR3 here is CASTSGTSGRYTQYF. CDR3 nucleotides: TGTGCCAGCACCAGCGGGACTAGCGGACGATATACGCAGTATTTT.

This clone has only one observation. The chain is built from TRBV7-6 and TRBJ2-3; no clear D. Germline CDR1 SGHVS, CDR2 FNYEAQ. This CDR3 region has 14 residues. The V end lost 3 bases, the J end lost 2 bases, and 9 bases lay between the germline ends. This chain's CDR3 is CASSFLKVTDTQYF. As DNA, the CDR3 is TGTGCCAGCAGCTTTCTTAAAGTCACAGATACGCAGTATTTT.

The chain combines TRBV28 with TRBJ2-7; D gene unclear. This CDR3 contains 12 residues. V dropped 4 bases and J dropped 2 bases, with 6 bases sitting between them. In germline, CDR1 is MDHEN, CDR2 SYDVKM. This chain's CDR3 is CASSSPTYEQYF. The CDR3 DNA is TGTGCCAGCAGTTCCCCAACCTACGAGCAGTACTTC.

The rearrangement uses TRBV21-1 and TRBJ1-1; the D call in the table, TRBD1, was not verified against the DNA. TRBV21-1 is termed a pseudogene. The CDR3 loop spans 17 amino acids. CDR3 DNA sequence: TGTGCCAGCAGCAAAGAACAAACAGAACGAAAGAACACTGAAGCTTTCTTT. This encodes CASSKEQTERKNTEAFF.

The gene calls are TRBV5-4 and TRBJ2-5; 16 bases align to TRBD2. This CDR3 has 17 residues. Germline V gene lookup returns CDR1 SGHNT and CDR2 YYREEE (reference sequence). Trimming removed 4 bases from V and 5 bases from J; junction bases left unmatched: 8. CDR3 amino acids: CASSRGTSGRVPETQYF. CDR3 nucleotide sequence: TGTGCCAGCAGCCGAGGGACTAGCGGGAGGGTCCCGGAGACCCAGTACTTC.

This clone was seen only once. V and J are TRBV6-5 and TRBJ2-7; D is unclear. Deletions cut 7 bases from V and 4 bases from J, with 8 bases between. Germline values: CDR1 MNHEY, CDR2 SVGAGI. The CDR3 covers 11 residues. As DNA, the CDR3 is TGTGCCAGCACAGTTAATTACGAGCAGTACTTC. Protein: CASTVNYEQYF.

The genes are TRBV20-1 and TRBJ1-2; D unresolved. The CDR3 length is 12 residues. Trimming shortened V by 3 bases and J by 7 bases, and 12 bases separated the two germline ends. The germline CDR1 and CDR2 sequences are DFQATT and SNEGSKA (reference sequence). For the CDR3, the DNA is TGCAGTGCTAGTGATTTCGGATTTGGCTACACCTTC. It yields the protein CSASDFGFGYTF.

The chain joins TRBV18 to TRBJ2-7, with unresolved D. Looked up from germline, CDR1 is KGHSH and CDR2 is LQKENI. V was shortened by 3 bases and J by 1 base, with 7 bases between the two germline ends. The CDR3 consists of 13 residues. The CDR3 reads CASSPIGSYEQYF. The CDR3 DNA reads as TGTGCCAGCTCACCGATAGGTTCCTACGAGCAGTACTTC.